The clone carrying this T cell receptor beta chain occurred many times. This sample was taken from a study of metastatic and nonmetastatic thyroid tumors. In the study overall: Samples came from malignant and benign thyroid patients, and repertoires were compared across blood and tumor or nodule tissue.

CDR1 is SNHLY and CDR2 is FYNNEI in the germline V gene. After removal of 6 bases from V and 1 base from J, the junction contained 8 bases not matched to a gene. This CDR3 spans 16 amino acids. TCRdb used MiXCR to call clones anew from the PCR reads. The sample gives more than 65,000 clones, approximately 15% of which show up once; approximately 7% is in the top ten. Not a single patient had been given any form of treatment at any point before undergoing thyroid surgery. The chain recombines TRBV2 with TRBJ1-1, with TRBD1 matching over 10 bases. Material: blood. The origin of this receptor is a male donor with papillary thyroid cancer or a benign thyroid nodule (not recorded which). Some clones in this sample may be carry-over from other donors' samples. CDR3 DNA sequence: TGTGCCAGCAGCTCCGGGACAGGGGTTCCGAACACTGAAGCTTTCTTT. It encodes CASSSGTGVPNTEAFF.